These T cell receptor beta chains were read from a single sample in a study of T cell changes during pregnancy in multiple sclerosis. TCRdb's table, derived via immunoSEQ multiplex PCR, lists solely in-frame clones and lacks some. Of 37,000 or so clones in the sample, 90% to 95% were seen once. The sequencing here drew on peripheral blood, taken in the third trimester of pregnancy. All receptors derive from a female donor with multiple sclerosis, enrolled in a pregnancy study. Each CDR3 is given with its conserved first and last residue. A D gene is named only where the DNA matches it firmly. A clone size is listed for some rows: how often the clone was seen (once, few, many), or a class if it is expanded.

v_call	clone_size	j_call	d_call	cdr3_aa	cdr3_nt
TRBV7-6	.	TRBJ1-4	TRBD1	CASSIRTGANEKLFF	TGTGCCAGCAGCATAAGGACAGGGGCTAATGAAAAACTGTTTTTT
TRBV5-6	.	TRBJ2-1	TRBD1	CASSDRDRGPNNEQFF	TGTGCCAGCAGCGACCGGGACAGGGGACCCAACAATGAGCAGTTCTTC
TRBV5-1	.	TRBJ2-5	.	CASRRDQETQYF	TGCGCCAGCAGGAGGGATCAAGAGACCCAGTACTTC
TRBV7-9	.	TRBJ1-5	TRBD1	CASSLYRGGMYQPQHF	TGTGCCAGCAGCTTATACAGGGGAGGAATGTATCAGCCCCAGCATTTT
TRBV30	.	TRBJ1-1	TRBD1	CAHGQGRIGTEAFF	TGTGCCCACGGACAGGGTCGTATCGGAACTGAAGCTTTCTTT
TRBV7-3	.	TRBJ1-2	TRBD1	CASRSQGTTNYGYTF	TGTGCCAGCAGGTCACAGGGGACGACTAACTATGGCTACACCTTC
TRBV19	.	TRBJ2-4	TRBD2	CASSIVAASGRFNAKNIQYF	TGTGCCAGTAGTATTGTGGCCGCTAGCGGGAGATTTAATGCCAAAAACATTCAGTACTTC
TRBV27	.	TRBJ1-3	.	CASSLRGTGNTIYF	TGTGCCAGCAGTTTAAGGGGTACTGGAAACACCATATATTTT
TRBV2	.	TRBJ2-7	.	CASSEQGRGSYEQYF	TGTGCCAGCAGTGAACAGGGGCGCGGGTCCTACGAGCAGTACTTC
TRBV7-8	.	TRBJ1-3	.	CASSYPGNTIYF	TGTGCCAGCAGCTACCCGGGGAACACCATATATTTT
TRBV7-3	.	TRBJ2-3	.	CASSLDYYDTQYF	TGTGCCAGCAGCTTAGACTATTATGATACGCAGTATTTT
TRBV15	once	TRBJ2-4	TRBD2	CATSRGSPSGMQGNIQYF	TGTGCCACCAGCAGAGGCAGTCCTAGCGGGATGCAGGGGAACATTCAGTACTTC
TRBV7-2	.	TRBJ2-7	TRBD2	CASSLAGASGRSQYF	TGTGCCAGCAGCTTAGCGGGGGCTAGCGGGAGGTCGCAGTACTTC
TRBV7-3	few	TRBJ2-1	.	CASSPRTNTNNEQFF	TGTGCCAGCAGCCCCCGGACTAACACAAACAATGAGCAGTTCTTC
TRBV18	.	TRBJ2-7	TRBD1	CASSPGTGGTYEQYF	TGTGCCAGCTCACCCGGGACAGGGGGCACCTACGAGCAGTACTTC
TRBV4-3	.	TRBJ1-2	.	CASSQDGLDSDAYGYTF	TGCGCCAGCAGCCAAGATGGTTTGGATAGCGACGCTTATGGCTACACCTTC
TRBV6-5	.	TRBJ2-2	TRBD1	CASSYPGQGNTGELFF	TGTGCCAGCAGTTATCCGGGACAGGGCAACACCGGGGAGCTGTTTTTT
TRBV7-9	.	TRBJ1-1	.	CATTGSNTEAFF	TGTGCCACCACCGGGTCGAACACTGAAGCTTTCTTT
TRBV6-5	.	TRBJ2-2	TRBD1	CASRGQGNTGELFF	TGTGCCAGCAGGGGACAGGGGAACACCGGGGAGCTGTTTTTT
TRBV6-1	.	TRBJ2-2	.	CASTAGTVSTGELFF	TGTGCCAGCACCGCGGGGACAGTTAGCACCGGGGAGCTGTTTTTT
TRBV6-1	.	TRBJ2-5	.	CASRGRTKETQYF	TGTGCCAGCAGAGGGAGGACTAAAGAGACCCAGTACTTC
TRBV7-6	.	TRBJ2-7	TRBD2	CASSLGMRETTKNFYEQYF	TGTGCCAGCAGCTTAGGCATGCGGGAGACCACGAAGAACTTTTACGAGCAGTACTTC
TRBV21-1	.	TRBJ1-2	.	CASRIGQDVMHYGYTF	TGTGCCAGCCGGATCGGACAGGACGTAATGCACTATGGCTACACCTTC
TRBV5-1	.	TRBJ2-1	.	CASSLRGSGDEQFF	TGCGCCAGCAGCTTGAGGGGGAGTGGAGATGAGCAGTTCTTC
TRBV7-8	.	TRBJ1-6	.	CASRGGPSYATANSPLHF	TGTGCCAGCAGGGGAGGCCCATCTTATGCGACCGCAAATTCACCCCTCCACTTT
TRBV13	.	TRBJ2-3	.	CASSTGTDTQYF	TGTGCCAGCAGCACGGGGACAGATACGCAGTATTTT
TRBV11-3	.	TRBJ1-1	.	CASSFGIGQENTEAFF	TGTGCCAGCAGCTTCGGTATTGGCCAGGAGAACACTGAAGCTTTCTTT
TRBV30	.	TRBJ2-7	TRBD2	CAWSEKLAGVFRLDEQYF	TGTGCCTGGAGTGAAAAACTAGCGGGAGTATTTCGTCTCGACGAGCAGTACTTC
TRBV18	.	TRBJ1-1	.	CASSPLSTGLNTEAFF	TGTGCCAGCTCACCTTTGTCGACAGGTCTGAACACTGAAGCTTTCTTT
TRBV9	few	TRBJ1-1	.	CASTHEAFF	TGTGCCAGCACACACGAAGCTTTCTTT
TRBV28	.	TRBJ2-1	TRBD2	CASKSGIRNEQFF	TGTGCCAGCAAGAGCGGGATTAGGAATGAGCAGTTCTTC
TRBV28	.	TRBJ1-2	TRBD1	CASLLTGGIGYTF	TGTGCCAGCCTCCTGACAGGGGGGATAGGCTACACCTTC
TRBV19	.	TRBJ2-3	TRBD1	CASSISGTGVRGDTQYF	TGTGCCAGTAGTATATCCGGGACAGGGGTCCGGGGAGATACGCAGTATTTT
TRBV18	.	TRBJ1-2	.	CASSPETDYGYTF	TGTGCCAGCTCACCAGAGACTGACTATGGCTACACCTTC
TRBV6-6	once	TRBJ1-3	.	CASRPGKENTIYF	TGTGCCAGCAGACCGGGGAAAGAAAACACCATATATTTT
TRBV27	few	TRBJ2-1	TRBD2	CASWASGTYNEQFF	TGTGCCAGCTGGGCTAGCGGTACCTACAATGAGCAGTTCTTC
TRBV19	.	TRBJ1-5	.	CASSPQGGQPQHF	TGTGCCAGTAGTCCGCAGGGAGGTCAGCCCCAGCATTTT
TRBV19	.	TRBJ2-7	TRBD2	CASRSGGSSYEQYF	TGTGCCAGTAGGAGCGGGGGGAGCTCCTACGAGCAGTACTTC
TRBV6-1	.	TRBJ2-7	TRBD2	CASSDQRGGTYEQYF	TGTGCCAGCAGTGATCAGCGGGGGGGTACCTACGAGCAGTACTTC